The 14 T cell receptor beta chains reported below all come from one sample, sequenced in a study of T and B cells in COVID-19 patients. Blood genomic DNA input for TRB amplification was 250-500 ng. Multiplex PCR with BIOMED2 TRB-A/B primer pools amplified TRB rearrangements. TCRdb ran MiXCR on the multiplex PCR reads and lists one entry per CDR3 protein. This sample has around 660 distinct CDR3 sequences; around 28% occur once, and the top ten carry 33%. The specimen sequenced was blood. The receptors were sampled from a human donor with active COVID-19.

V gene TRBV20-1 combines with J gene TRBJ2-7; 11 nucleotides align to TRBD2. This CDR3 is built from 14 residues. Germline values: CDR1 DFQATT, CDR2 SNEGSKA (reference sequence). With 6 bases clipped from V and 5 bases from J, the junction kept 9 bases outside the gene matches. CDR3 loop: CSAGTSGRWHEQYF. Written as DNA, the CDR3 is TGCAGTGCGGGGACTAGCGGACGATGGCACGAGCAGTACTTC.

The V gene is TRBV4-1, the J gene TRBJ1-1; 7 bases are a match to TRBD1. CDR3 length equals 16 residues. Germline V gives CDR1 MGHRA, CDR2 YSYEKL. Unmatched junction bases numbered 11, after V lost 2 bases and J lost 5 bases. CDR3 region: CASSQRQGGVGTEAFF. CDR3 nucleotide sequence: TGCGCCAGCAGCCAAAGACAGGGTGGGGTCGGGACTGAAGCTTTCTTT.

The V gene is TRBV18, the J gene TRBJ2-3; 14 nucleotides agree with TRBD2. Trimming removed 6 bases from V and 3 bases from J; junction bases left unmatched: 11. The CDR3 length is 18 residues. The V gene's germline CDR1 is KGHSH and CDR2 LQKENI. The CDR3 loop is CASSPIPGLAGVTDTQYF. CDR3 in DNA: TGTGCCAGCTCGCCAATACCGGGACTAGCGGGAGTTACAGATACGCAGTATTTT.

In its sample, this clonotype ranks as medium-sized (0.01 to 0.1%). The chain recombines TRBV4-3 with TRBJ2-1; TRBD2 aligns across 9 bases. The CDR3 is 13 amino acids. Germline V gene lookup returns CDR1 LGHNA and CDR2 YSLEER. Unmatched junction bases numbered 5, after V lost 4 bases and J lost 10 bases. The CDR3 DNA sequence: TGCGCCAGCAGCCTGGGACTAGCCGAGGAGCAGTTCTTC. Translation: CASSLGLAEEQFF.

This clonotype is large. The chain recombines TRBV6-2 or TRBV6-3 with TRBJ2-1; a possible D gene is TRBD2 (7 bases). Germline lookup yields CDR1 MNHEY and CDR2 SVGEGT. The V end was cut by 9 bases, the J end by 4 bases, with 22 bases between. This CDR3 contains 16 residues. Here the CDR3 reads CASGRGGTNNYNEQFF. The DNA of the CDR3 is TGTGCCAGTGGGAGGGGGGGAACGAACAATTACAATGAGCAGTTCTTC.

By share of the sample, this clonotype is large. The chain employs TRBV5-6 and TRBJ1-3, with 9 bases lining up with TRBD1. The CDR3 totals 15 residues. The V and J ends lost 3 bases and 5 bases, in that order; junction bases with no gene match: 6. Per germline, CDR1 SGHDT and CDR2 YYEEEE. As DNA, the CDR3 is TGTGCCAGCAGCTCGAAGGACAGGGGTCGAAACACCATATATTTT. Translating gives CASSSKDRGRNTIYF.

Within the sample, this clonotype is medium-sized (0.01 to 0.1%). The gene calls are TRBV6-1 and TRBJ2-7; a possible D gene is TRBD2 (6 bases). Germline CDR1 reads MNHNS; CDR2 reads SASEGT. This CDR3 has 15 residues. Trimming shortened V by 1 base and J by 6 bases, and 16 bases separated the two germline ends. The CDR3 DNA reads TGTGCCAGCAGTGAAGTCGAAGCGGGTGTTGCCGAGCAGTACTTC. Translating it yields CASSEVEAGVAEQYF.

This clonotype was counted between two and nine times. The V gene is TRBV23-1, the J gene TRBJ2-4; tentative D call: TRBD1 (6 bases). Being an ORF, TRBV23-1 has a function that is uncertain. The CDR3 is 14 residues long. V was trimmed by 2 bases and J by 4 bases, leaving 9 bases between them. The CDR3 coding sequence is TGCGCCAGCAGTCAACGGGACACTAAAAACATTCAGTACTTC. It is translated as CASSQRDTKNIQYF.

V usage is TRBV12-3 or TRBV12-4 and J usage is TRBJ2-2; 7 bases are a match to TRBD2. The V and J ends lost 6 bases and 4 bases, in that order; junction bases with no gene match: 11. This CDR3 has 16 amino acids. In DNA, the CDR3 is TGTGCCAGCAGCCGCATGCCTGGGGGGGGCACCGGGGAGCTGTTTTTT. Its translation: CASSRMPGGGTGELFF.

By frequency in the sample, this clonotype is medium-sized. The rearrangement uses TRBV19 and TRBJ1-1, with D possibly being TRBD1 (5 bases). The CDR3 is 14 residues long. Trimming left V 5 bases short and J 8 bases short, with 18 bases between. The germline V gene encodes CDR1 LNHDA and CDR2 SQIVND (reference sequence). The CDR3 DNA is TGTGCCAGTAGTTCGTCCGGGACTCAGTCCGAAGCTTTCTTT. Translation: CASSSSGTQSEAFF.

Within the sample, this clonotype is medium-sized. The chain links TRBV28 to TRBJ2-3, with 10 bases fitting TRBD2. The V and J ends lost 5 bases and 4 bases, in that order; junction bases with no gene match: 6. The CDR3 extends over 15 amino acids. Looked up from germline, CDR1 is MDHEN and CDR2 is SYDVKM. CDR3 sequence reads: CASSAASGRADTQYF. In DNA form, the CDR3 reads TGTGCCAGCAGTGCCGCTAGCGGGAGAGCAGATACGCAGTATTTT.

In this sample, this clonotype is large. This chain joins TRBV6-4 and TRBJ2-3, with 12 bases matching TRBD2. Per germline, CDR1 MRHNA and CDR2 SNTAGT. V was pared by 3 bases and J by 5 bases, with 0 bases of the junction left unmatched. This CDR3 region has 14 residues. CDR3 amino acids: CASSEGLAGDTQYF. The CDR3 nucleotides read TGTGCCAGCAGTGAGGGACTAGCGGGAGATACGCAGTATTTT.

This clonotype is judged large. The J gene is TRBJ2-5, the V gene TRBV27, with TRBD2 identical over 8 bases. The germline V gene has CDR1 MNHEY and CDR2 SMNVEV (reference sequence). V lost 8 bases to trimming and J lost 2 bases; unmatched junction nucleotides: 13. The CDR3 covers 16 residues. CDR3: CASGEGLAGLQETQYF. CDR3 in DNA: TGTGCCAGCGGGGAGGGGCTAGCGGGTTTACAAGAGACCCAGTACTTC.

By proportion, this clonotype is medium-sized. The rearrangement uses TRBV4-2 and TRBJ2-3; tentatively, D is TRBD2 (6 bases). CDR3 length equals 17 residues. Trimming cost V 0 bases and J 0 bases, with 13 bases left between them. Germline assignment: CDR1 LGHNA and CDR2 YNFKEQ. CDR3 bases: TGTGCCAGCAGCCAAGATTCGGCTAGCGAAAGCACAGATACGCAGTATTTT. Protein sequence: CASSQDSASESTDTQYF.